The present T cell receptor beta chain was sequenced within a study of blood T cell repertoires in COVID-19. As originally analysed: Estimates of nucleated cell counts were drawn from the amplification of reference gene primers. The assay was immunoSEQ multiplex PCR, and TCRdb's table has in-frame clones only and misses some. V and J calls and clone size are as listed in that table; D and trimming were resolved from the DNA. In the table there are a few hundred thousand clones, around 87% of which are singletons. CDR3 length equals 19 residues. From germline, CDR1 is KGHSH and CDR2 LQKENI. Germline trimming cut 0 bases from V and 5 bases from J; bases unmatched to any gene: 15.

Sample: peripheral blood. The sequence was obtained from a woman in her sixties or seventies with COVID-19, enrolled during active disease. The J gene is TRBJ1-1, the V gene TRBV18; 10 bases match TRBD1. The CDR3 spells CASSPPRNRDRGSVTEAFF. The CDR3 DNA sequence: TGTGCCAGCTCACCACCGAGGAACCGGGACAGGGGATCGGTGACTGAAGCTTTCTTT.